These 22 T cell receptor beta chains were sequenced from one sample in a study of cytomegalovirus exposure and HLA in healthy donors. Primers included in the PCR were 60 Vbeta and 13 Jbeta primers. The method was immunoSEQ multiplex PCR; TCRdb's version includes in-frame clones alone and lacks a portion of them. This sample has 100,000 to 150,000 clones; 76% occur once, and the top ten carry just under 2%. The sample taken for sequencing was PBMCs. The receptors were gathered from a man aged 45-65 years in good health and CMV-seronegative.

The chain combines TRBV18 with TRBJ1-1, with 8 bases that match TRBD1. The CDR3 has 14 amino acids. V trimming: 5 bases; J trimming: 2 bases; junction bases outside the gene matches: 4. Germline lookup yields CDR1 KGHSH and CDR2 LQKENI. CDR3 nucleotides: TGTGCCAGCTCAGGACAGGGTCGAAACACTGAAGCTTTCTTT. This encodes CASSGQGRNTEAFF. Variable domain in full (rest from reference TRBV18 and TRBJ1-1): NAGVMQNPRHLVRRRGQEARLRCSPMKGHSHVYWYRQLPEEGLKFMVYLQKENIIDESGMPKERFSAEFPKEGPSILRIQQVVRGDSAAYFCASSGQGRNTEAFFGQGTRLTVV.

The chain employs TRBV2 and TRBJ1-1; TRBD1 agrees at 11 bases. The CDR3 is made up of 18 amino acids. Trimming cost V 4 bases and J 0 bases; bases outside gene matches: 10. Germline V gene lookup returns CDR1 SNHLY and CDR2 FYNNEI. In DNA, the CDR3 is TGTGCCAGCAGTGGTTTGGGAGGGACAGGGGGGATGAACACTGAAGCTTTCTTT. The encoded protein is CASSGLGGTGGMNTEAFF.

V and J are TRBV6-5 and TRBJ1-6; the D gene is possibly TRBD1 (6 bases). Trimming took 5 bases from V and 6 from J, leaving 11 bases between them. Germline CDR1 MNHEY, CDR2 SVGAGI. This CDR3 is built from 14 residues. The CDR3 reads CASSPGQTNSPLHF. DNA of the CDR3: TGTGCCAGCAGTCCGGGACAAACTAATTCACCCCTCCACTTT.

This clone was observed a handful of times. V and J are TRBV6-1 and TRBJ2-2; tentatively, D is TRBD2 (5 bases). Looked up from germline, CDR1 is MNHNS and CDR2 is SASEGT. V lost 2 bases to trimming and J lost 0 bases, with 10 bases between them. The CDR3 spans 16 residues. In DNA form, the CDR3 reads TGTGCCAGCAGTGAACCCTCGGGGACGAACACCGGGGAGCTGTTTTTT. Translating it yields CASSEPSGTNTGELFF.

The chain has TRBV19 and TRBJ2-3; TRBD1 might be the D (6 bases). Looked up from germline, CDR1 is LNHDA and CDR2 is SQIVND (reference sequence). V lost 4 bases, J lost 0 bases, and 8 bases lay in between. The CDR3 extends over 14 amino acids. The CDR3 region is CASSNRVSTDTQYF. In DNA form, the CDR3 reads TGTGCCAGTAGTAACAGGGTGAGCACAGATACGCAGTATTTT. Filled out from reference TRBV19 and TRBJ2-3, the complete variable domain reads DGGITQSPKYLFRKEGQNVTLSCEQNLNHDAMYWYRQDPGQGLRLIYYSQIVNDFQKGDIAEGYSVSREKKESFPLTVTSAQKNPTAFYLCASSNRVSTDTQYFGPGTRLTVL.

CDR3 sequence reads: CATSRRRQETQYF. DNA of the CDR3: TGTGCCACCAGCCGCCGCAGACAAGAGACCCAGTACTTC. The gene calls are TRBV15 and TRBJ2-5, with D unresolved. The V end lost 5 bases, the J end lost 2 bases, and 9 bases lay between the germline ends. CDR3 length equals 13 residues. The germline V gene has CDR1 LNHNV and CDR2 YYDKDF (reference sequence).

This clone was observed a single time. The junction departs from germline at one end; a sequencing error may be responsible. The V call is TRBV6-1, the J call TRBJ2-2, with 7 positions matching TRBD1. The germline V gene encodes CDR1 MNHNS and CDR2 SASEGT. CDR3 size: 15 residues. The CDR3 region has the DNA TGTGCCAGCCAAACCGGGACAGCGAACGCCGGGGAGCTGTTTTTT. This codes for CASQTGTANAGELFF.

The V gene is TRBV6-1, the J gene TRBJ2-2; tentative D call: TRBD1 (5 bases). Trimming left V 2 bases short and J 6 bases short, with 10 bases between. Per the germline V gene, CDR1 is MNHNS and CDR2 is SASEGT. The CDR3 is 14 amino acids. The CDR3, as DNA: TGTGCCAGCAGTGAATTGAACAGGCCCGGGGAGCTGTTTTTT. It codes for CASSELNRPGELFF.

Regarding this clone: Other DNA sequences in the same sample also yield this CDR3. This chain joins TRBV4-3 and TRBJ2-2, with 9 bases identical to TRBD1. With V trimmed by 0 bases and J by 6 bases, 5 bases remained unmatched. The CDR3 loop spans 16 amino acids. Germline CDR1 reads LGHNA; CDR2 reads YSLEER. The CDR3 nucleotides are TGCGCCAGCAGCCAAGATCGTGGACAGGGGTCCGGGGAGCTGTTTTTT. It is translated as CASSQDRGQGSGELFF.

The gene calls are TRBV11-1 and TRBJ1-2, with 7 bases identical to TRBD1. The CDR3 spans 16 residues. The junction had 14 bases not matched to a gene; V was cut back by 6 bases and J by 4 bases. Germline V gives CDR1 SGHAT, CDR2 FQDESV (reference sequence). CDR3 nucleotides: TGTGCCAGCAGGCCTGACAGGGAGATGGGTAGCTATGGCTACACCTTC. Its translation: CASRPDREMGSYGYTF.

In regard to this clone: A junction boundary mismatches the germline segment, possibly from a read error. The J gene is TRBJ1-1, the V gene TRBV7-9; TRBD1 might be the D (5 bases). This CDR3 is built from 14 residues. CDR1 is SEHNR, CDR2 FQNEAQ, per germline (reference sequence). The CDR3 DNA sequence: TGTTCCAGCAGCTTATCCGGGACTAGCACTGAAGCTTTCTTT. Translated, it gives CSSSLSGTSTEAFF.

J is TRBJ1-6 and V is TRBV30; unclear D gene. The germline V gene encodes CDR1 GTSNPN and CDR2 SVGIG (reference sequence). The CDR3 has 13 residues. Trimming took 5 bases from V and 0 from J, leaving 5 bases between them. The CDR3 sequence: CAWCSSYNSPLHF. The CDR3 bases are TGTGCCTGGTGTAGCTCCTATAATTCACCCCTCCACTTT.

This rearrangement joins TRBV5-1 to TRBJ2-3; D is perhaps TRBD1 (5 bases). CDR3 size: 16 residues. Germline values: CDR1 SGHRS, CDR2 YFSETQ. V was cut by 0 bases and J by 4 bases, with 15 bases left in between. DNA of the CDR3: TGCGCCAGCAGCTTGGCTTTGGTTGGGGCGGCAGATACGCAGTATTTT. It is translated as CASSLALVGAADTQYF.

The rearrangement uses TRBV4-3 and TRBJ2-2; D gene ambiguous. CDR3 length: 15 amino acids. Trimming took off 0 bases at V and 1 base at J, with 6 bases between the two ends. Germline V gene lookup returns CDR1 LGHNA and CDR2 YSLEER. This CDR3 is CASSQDPVNTGELFF. CDR3 nucleotides: TGCGCCAGCAGCCAAGATCCAGTGAACACCGGGGAGCTGTTTTTT.

The gene calls are TRBV29-1 and TRBJ1-3, with no clear D. Germline V CDR1 and CDR2: SQVTM, ANQGSEA. V lost 5 bases and J lost 2, with 7 bases in between. The CDR3 sequence is 12 residues long. The CDR3 reads CSVTGTGNTIYF. The CDR3 DNA reads as TGCAGCGTTACCGGGACTGGAAACACCATATATTTT.

The rearrangement joins TRBV14 to TRBJ1-5, with 11 bases aligning to TRBD1. The V gene's germline CDR1 is SGHDN and CDR2 FVKESK. The CDR3 has 15 amino acids. Trimming took 4 bases from V and 4 from J; bases not matched to a gene: 3. The CDR3, as DNA: TGTGCCAGCAGCCCGGGGACAGGGGGTAATCAGCCCCAGCATTTT. This encodes CASSPGTGGNQPQHF.

This clone has a handful of counts. This chain links TRBV11-3 with TRBJ2-1; TRBD1 aligns across 7 bases. The CDR3 consists of 14 residues. J was trimmed by 6 bases and V by 3 bases; bases with no gene match: 5. From germline, CDR1 is SGHNT and CDR2 YENEEA. In nucleotides, the CDR3 is TGTGCCAGCAGCTTCACGGCAGGGGGCAATGAGCAGTTCTTC. It encodes CASSFTAGGNEQFF. Full variable domain (rest looked up from reference TRBV11-3 and TRBJ2-1): EAGVVQSPRYKIIEKKQPVAFWCNPISGHNTLYWYLQNLGQGPELLIRYENEEAVDDSQLPKDRFSAERLKGVDSTLKIQPAELGDSAVYLCASSFTAGGNEQFFGPGTRLTVL.

This chain connects TRBV5-1 to TRBJ2-2; tentative D call: TRBD2 (5 bases). Trimming took 0 bases from V and 5 from J, leaving 17 bases between them. The germline CDR1 and CDR2 sequences are SGHRS and YFSETQ. The CDR3 spans 17 residues. The CDR3, as DNA: TGCGCCAGCAGCTTGGTTCGACTCAGTGGGAGAACCGGGGAGCTGTTTTTT. Its protein product is CASSLVRLSGRTGELFF. The full variable domain, completed using reference TRBV5-1 and TRBJ2-2, is KAGVTQTPRYLIKTRGQQVTLSCSPISGHRSVSWYQQTPGQGLQFLFEYFSETQRNKGNFPGRFSGRQFSNSRSEMNVSTLELGDSALYLCASSLVRLSGRTGELFFGEGSRLTVL.

The chain has TRBV19 and TRBJ2-1; possibly TRBD2 for D (6 bases). Germline-derived CDR1 and CDR2 are LNHDA and SQIVND (reference sequence). The V and J ends lost 5 bases and 9 bases respectively, with 11 bases between them. The CDR3 has 12 residues. The CDR3 spells CASSLQGGEQFF. The CDR3 DNA reads TGTGCCAGTAGTCTTCAGGGAGGTGAGCAGTTCTTC.

This chain links TRBV28 with TRBJ1-4, with D perhaps TRBD1 (5 bases). The germline V and J ends were trimmed by 3 bases and 8 bases, with 13 bases remaining between them. Germline V gene lookup returns CDR1 MDHEN and CDR2 SYDVKM. The CDR3 has 14 residues. The CDR3 sequence is CASSFPGNKEKLFF. The CDR3 nucleotides are TGTGCCAGCAGTTTCCCAGGGAATAAAGAAAAACTGTTTTTT. The full variable domain, its missing parts supplied by reference TRBV28 and TRBJ1-4, is DVKVTQSSRYLVKRTGEKVFLECVQDMDHENMFWYRQDPGLGLRLIYFSYDVKMKEKGDIPEGYSVSREKKERFSLILESASTNQTSMYLCASSFPGNKEKLFFGSGTQLSVL.

This chain uses TRBV5-4 with TRBJ2-2, with 16 positions matching TRBD2. The CDR3 runs 18 residues. V lost 5 bases to trimming and J lost 0 bases; unmatched junction nucleotides: 4. Germline CDR1 SGHNT, CDR2 YYREEE (reference sequence). The DNA for the CDR3 is TGTGCCAGCAGTGCCGGGACTAGCGGGGGGGCGAACACCGGGGAGCTGTTTTTT. Amino acids: CASSAGTSGGANTGELFF. The complete variable domain, with remaining parts taken from reference TRBV5-4 and TRBJ2-2, reads ETGVTQSPTHLIKTRGQQVTLRCSSQSGHNTVSWYQQALGQGPQFIFQYYREEENGRGNFPPRFSGLQFPNYSSELNVNALELDDSALYLCASSAGTSGGANTGELFFGEGSRLTVL.

A remark on this clone: The CDR3 carries no conserved terminal phenylalanine or tryptophan, so it likely arises from a read error. The J gene is TRBJ1-6, the V gene TRBV25-1; D is unresolved. The CDR3 is made up of 15 amino acids. The V gene's germline CDR1 is MGHDK and CDR2 SYGVNS. As DNA, the CDR3 is TGTGTCAGCAGTGAGGGTCACAGTTACAATTCACCCCTCCACCTT. It yields the protein CVSSEGHSYNSPLHL.